The clone carrying this T cell receptor beta chain was detected a few times. CDR3 length: 18 residues. Trimming shortened V by 5 bases and J by 0 bases, and 21 bases separated the two germline ends. Per the germline V gene, CDR1 is SGHAT and CDR2 is FQDESV (reference sequence). With template switching, a universal primer site was added, and the cDNA carried unique molecular identifiers. Each CDR3 protein gets one entry after TCRdb re-called the 5' RACE reads with MiXCR. The data contain around 250,000 distinct CDR3 sequences, 5% to 7% of them singletons. This record belongs to a study of identical twins. This sample also belongs to another study, concerning T cells expressing NK-cell markers. As reported in that work: Among CD8+ T cells from five or six donors, dominant NKG2C+ clonotypes accounted for roughly 1.0-8%.

The chain links TRBV11-1 to TRBJ2-3; maybe TRBD1 (7 bases). What was sequenced was CD8+ T cells sorted from blood. The receptor was isolated from a woman younger than 35 in good health. CDR3 nucleotides: TGTGCCAGCAGCGCACCTTTGACGACAGGGACTAGCACAGATACGCAGTATTTT. Translating gives CASSAPLTTGTSTDTQYF. Using reference TRBV11-1 and TRBJ2-3 for the parts outside the CDR3, the full variable domain is EAEVAQSPRYKITEKSQAVAFWCDPISGHATLYWYRQILGQGPELLVQFQDESVVDDSQLPKDRFSAERLKGVDSTLKIQPAELGDSAMYLCASSAPLTTGTSTDTQYFGPGTRLTVL.